This T cell receptor (beta chain) appears in the sequencing data of a study of blood T cell repertoires in COVID-19. Whole-study context: Spain, Italy and the United States supplied samples that represented acute and convalescent COVID-19. Nucleic acid was either cDNA or gDNA, and it came from T cells, B-cell-depleted T cells, or PBMCs.

Only in-frame clones appear in the TCRdb table, and some are missing; sequencing was by immunoSEQ multiplex PCR. The table includes around 130,000 clones, roughly 80% detected once. Germline V CDR1 and CDR2: LNHDA, SQIVND (reference sequence). This CDR3 is 17 amino acids long. Trimming took 6 bases from V and 5 from J, leaving 22 bases between them. The sequence derives from a woman of 80 years or more with acute or convalescent COVID-19. The gene calls are TRBV19 and TRBJ1-4, with D possibly TRBD1 on 5 matching bases. The sample consisted of peripheral blood. CDR3 region: CASSPTVPTDRNEKLFF. The CDR3 bases are TGTGCCAGTAGCCCGACCGTTCCGACAGACAGAAATGAAAAACTGTTTTTT.